A selection of T cell receptor beta chains follows, all from one sample in a study of T cells in Graves' hyperthyroidism and ophthalmopathy. TCRdb analysed the multiplex PCR reads with MiXCR anew, one entry per CDR3 protein. The repertoire consists of over 450,000 distinct CDR3 sequences, with about a sixth occurring once and the leading ten covering 15% to 20%. Source material: blood. These receptors originate from a woman between 18 and 29 years old with Graves' ophthalmopathy. The CDR3 runs from the conserved cysteine through the conserved F or W. D genes are given only for firm matches. Size is omitted from some rows. Given values are once, few, many or a class for expanded clones.

V: TRBV2; length: 15; size: many; J: TRBJ2-1; D: NA; CDR3: CASSEKWGRNNEQFF; DNA: TGTGCCAGCAGTGAAAAGTGGGGGCGGAACAATGAGCAGTTCTTC
V: TRBV6-1; length: 14; size: few; J: TRBJ2-7; D: NA; CDR3: CASRQMGQGYEQYF; DNA: TGTGCCAGCAGACAGATGGGGCAGGGGTACGAGCAGTACTTC
V: TRBV13; length: 16; size: NA; J: TRBJ2-2; D: TRBD1; CDR3: CASSLTGQGITGELFF; DNA: TGTGCCAGCAGCCTAACGGGACAGGGAATAACCGGGGAGCTGTTTTTT
V: TRBV25-1; length: 14; size: many; J: TRBJ2-7; D: NA; CDR3: CASSEGRGWGEQYF; DNA: TGTGCCAGCAGTGAAGGTCGGGGGTGGGGCGAGCAGTACTTC
V: TRBV7-9; length: 12; size: many; J: TRBJ2-1; D: NA; CDR3: CASGTLREEQFF; DNA: TGTGCCAGCGGGACGCTAAGAGAGGAGCAGTTCTTC
V: TRBV4-1; length: 16; size: NA; J: TRBJ1-2; D: TRBD1; CDR3: CASSQGQGSPNYGYTF; DNA: TGCGCCAGCAGCCAGGGACAGGGGTCACCAAACTATGGCTACACCTTC
V: TRBV11-1; length: 13; size: NA; J: TRBJ1-4; D: NA; CDR3: CASSLITNEKLFF; DNA: TGTGCCAGCAGCTTAATAACTAATGAAAAACTGTTTTTT
V: TRBV2; length: 14; size: once; J: TRBJ1-1; D: NA; CDR3: CASISAGGNTEAFF; DNA: TGTGCCAGCATATCCGCCGGGGGAAACACTGAAGCTTTCTTT
V: TRBV28; length: 15; size: NA; J: TRBJ2-5; D: NA; CDR3: CASSLRMAGRETQYF; DNA: TGTGCCAGCAGTTTACGGATGGCCGGAAGAGAGACCCAGTACTTC
V: TRBV28; length: 15; size: many; J: TRBJ2-7; D: TRBD1; CDR3: CASSRTGTGEYEQYF; DNA: TGTGCCAGCAGTCGTACCGGGACAGGGGAATACGAGCAGTACTTC
V: TRBV28; length: 13; size: NA; J: TRBJ2-7; D: NA; CDR3: CAGATGPTYEQYF; DNA: TGTGCCGGCGCTACGGGACCCACCTACGAGCAGTACTTC
V: TRBV19; length: 14; size: NA; J: TRBJ2-2; D: TRBD1; CDR3: CASSPQGTTGELFF; DNA: TGTGCCAGTAGCCCACAGGGGACCACCGGGGAGCTGTTTTTT
V: TRBV11-1; length: 15; size: many; J: TRBJ2-1; D: NA; CDR3: CASSLYRGSYNEQFF; DNA: TGTGCCAGCAGCTTATATAGGGGCTCCTACAATGAGCAGTTCTTC
V: TRBV9; length: 16; size: many; J: TRBJ1-1; D: NA; CDR3: CASSAGHLLRGTEAFF; DNA: TGTGCCAGCAGCGCCGGACACCTACTCAGGGGCACTGAAGCTTTCTTT
V: TRBV10-1; length: 13; size: few; J: TRBJ1-5; D: NA; CDR3: CASSESNGQPQHF; DNA: TGCGCCAGCAGTGAGTCAAACGGGCAGCCCCAGCATTTT
V: TRBV13; length: 15; size: many; J: TRBJ1-1; D: NA; CDR3: CASSPSLRSGTEAFF; DNA: TGTGCCAGCAGCCCATCACTCCGGAGTGGCACTGAAGCTTTCTTT
V: TRBV20-1; length: 12; size: few; J: TRBJ1-2; D: TRBD1; CDR3: CSAGTANYGYTF; DNA: TGCAGTGCGGGGACAGCTAACTATGGCTACACCTTC
V: TRBV6-1; length: 14; size: many; J: TRBJ2-7; D: NA; CDR3: CASPASNDVGEQYF; DNA: TGTGCCAGCCCTGCCTCAAATGACGTGGGCGAGCAGTACTTC
V: TRBV28; length: 14; size: many; J: TRBJ2-3; D: TRBD1; CDR3: CASSQGARTDTQYF; DNA: TGTGCCAGCAGCCAGGGGGCTAGGACAGATACGCAGTATTTT
V: TRBV5-6; length: 14; size: few; J: TRBJ1-2; D: TRBD1; CDR3: CASSPEGQHYGYTF; DNA: TGTGCCAGCAGCCCGGAGGGACAGCACTATGGCTACACCTTC
V: TRBV6-1; length: 15; size: NA; J: TRBJ2-7; D: NA; CDR3: CASSEGRDGAGEQYF; DNA: TGTGCCAGCAGTGAAGGCCGGGATGGGGCGGGGGAGCAGTACTTC
V: TRBV6-1; length: 13; size: few; J: TRBJ1-1; D: NA; CDR3: CASTSRVGTEAFF; DNA: TGTGCCAGCACAAGCAGGGTAGGCACTGAAGCTTTCTTT
V: TRBV5-8; length: 16; size: many; J: TRBJ1-1; D: NA; CDR3: CASSFGDPRGNTEAFF; DNA: TGTGCCAGCAGCTTCGGGGACCCGAGGGGTAACACTGAAGCTTTCTTT
V: TRBV15; length: 14; size: NA; J: TRBJ2-7; D: NA; CDR3: CATSRPGSSYEQYF; DNA: TGTGCCACCAGCAGACCCGGATCCTCCTACGAGCAGTACTTC
V: TRBV20-1; length: 14; size: NA; J: TRBJ2-5; D: TRBD1; CDR3: CSALRDRGRKTQYF; DNA: TGCAGTGCTCTACGGGACAGGGGCAGAAAGACCCAGTACTTC
V: TRBV11-1; length: 15; size: many; J: TRBJ2-1; D: TRBD2; CDR3: CASSPGGAGGSEQFF; DNA: TGTGCCAGCAGCCCGGGGGGAGCGGGAGGTTCTGAGCAGTTCTTC
V: TRBV6-1; length: 16; size: NA; J: TRBJ2-1; D: TRBD2; CDR3: CASRRSRTSAYNEQFF; DNA: TGTGCCAGCAGACGATCGCGGACTAGTGCCTACAATGAGCAGTTCTTC
V: TRBV28; length: 15; size: many; J: TRBJ1-1; D: NA; CDR3: CASTPRTELNTEAFF; DNA: TGTGCCAGCACCCCGCGGACGGAACTGAACACTGAAGCTTTCTTT
V: TRBV9; length: 14; size: NA; J: TRBJ1-2; D: TRBD1; CDR3: CASSVGQGTYGYTF; DNA: TGTGCCAGCAGCGTGGGACAGGGGACTTATGGCTACACCTTC
V: TRBV6-2/TRBV6-3; length: 19; size: NA; J: TRBJ2-1; D: TRBD2; CDR3: CASSSRLAGVRGNNNEQFF; DNA: TGTGCCAGCAGTTCGAGACTAGCGGGAGTCCGGGGAAATAACAATGAGCAGTTCTTC
V: TRBV20-1; length: 14; size: NA; J: TRBJ1-3; D: NA; CDR3: CSAKAGSSGNTIYF; DNA: TGCAGTGCTAAAGCCGGGAGCTCTGGAAACACCATATATTTT
V: TRBV30; length: 16; size: many; J: TRBJ1-1; D: TRBD1; CDR3: CAWSNRDRVLDTEAFF; DNA: TGTGCCTGGAGTAACCGGGACAGGGTATTAGACACTGAAGCTTTCTTT
V: TRBV11-2; length: 16; size: many; J: TRBJ1-2; D: TRBD1; CDR3: CASSLGDRGLSYGYTF; DNA: TGTGCCAGCAGCTTAGGAGACAGGGGCCTCTCCTATGGCTACACCTTC
V: TRBV18; length: 15; size: NA; J: TRBJ1-5; D: NA; CDR3: CAGSPGGVGEQPQHF; DNA: TGTGCCGGCTCACCGGGAGGGGTGGGAGAGCAGCCCCAGCATTTT
V: TRBV12-3/TRBV12-4; length: 13; size: many; J: TRBJ1-2; D: NA; CDR3: CASSSDGNYGYTF; DNA: TGTGCCAGCAGTTCGGACGGTAACTATGGCTACACCTTC
V: TRBV10-2; length: 16; size: NA; J: TRBJ1-6; D: NA; CDR3: CASSESESSYNSPLHF; DNA: TGCGCCAGCAGTGAGTCAGAGAGCTCCTATAATTCACCCCTCCACTTT
V: TRBV28; length: 16; size: once; J: TRBJ1-1; D: TRBD1; CDR3: CASSLEGQGLNTEAFF; DNA: TGTGCCAGCAGTTTAGAGGGACAGGGTTTGAACACTGAAGCTTTCTTT
V: TRBV20-1; length: 13; size: many; J: TRBJ1-2; D: NA; CDR3: CSARDGGAGGYTF; DNA: TGCAGTGCTAGAGATGGGGGGGCCGGGGGCTACACCTTC
V: TRBV27; length: 16; size: many; J: TRBJ2-6; D: TRBD1; CDR3: CASSRDSQPGANVLTF; DNA: TGTGCCAGCAGCCGGGACAGCCAGCCTGGGGCCAACGTCCTGACTTTC
V: TRBV5-6; length: 16; size: many; J: TRBJ2-7; D: TRBD2; CDR3: CASSRGLAGLSYEQYF; DNA: TGTGCCAGCAGCCGCGGACTAGCCGGGCTCTCCTACGAGCAGTACTTC
V: TRBV11-1; length: 14; size: many; J: TRBJ2-7; D: NA; CDR3: CASSLSQLPHEQYF; DNA: TGTGCCAGCAGCCTTTCCCAGCTCCCACACGAGCAGTACTTC
V: TRBV18; length: 16; size: once; J: TRBJ1-6; D: NA; CDR3: CASSPQAGAPNSPLHF; DNA: TGTGCCAGCTCACCACAGGCAGGGGCTCCTAATTCACCCCTCCACTTT